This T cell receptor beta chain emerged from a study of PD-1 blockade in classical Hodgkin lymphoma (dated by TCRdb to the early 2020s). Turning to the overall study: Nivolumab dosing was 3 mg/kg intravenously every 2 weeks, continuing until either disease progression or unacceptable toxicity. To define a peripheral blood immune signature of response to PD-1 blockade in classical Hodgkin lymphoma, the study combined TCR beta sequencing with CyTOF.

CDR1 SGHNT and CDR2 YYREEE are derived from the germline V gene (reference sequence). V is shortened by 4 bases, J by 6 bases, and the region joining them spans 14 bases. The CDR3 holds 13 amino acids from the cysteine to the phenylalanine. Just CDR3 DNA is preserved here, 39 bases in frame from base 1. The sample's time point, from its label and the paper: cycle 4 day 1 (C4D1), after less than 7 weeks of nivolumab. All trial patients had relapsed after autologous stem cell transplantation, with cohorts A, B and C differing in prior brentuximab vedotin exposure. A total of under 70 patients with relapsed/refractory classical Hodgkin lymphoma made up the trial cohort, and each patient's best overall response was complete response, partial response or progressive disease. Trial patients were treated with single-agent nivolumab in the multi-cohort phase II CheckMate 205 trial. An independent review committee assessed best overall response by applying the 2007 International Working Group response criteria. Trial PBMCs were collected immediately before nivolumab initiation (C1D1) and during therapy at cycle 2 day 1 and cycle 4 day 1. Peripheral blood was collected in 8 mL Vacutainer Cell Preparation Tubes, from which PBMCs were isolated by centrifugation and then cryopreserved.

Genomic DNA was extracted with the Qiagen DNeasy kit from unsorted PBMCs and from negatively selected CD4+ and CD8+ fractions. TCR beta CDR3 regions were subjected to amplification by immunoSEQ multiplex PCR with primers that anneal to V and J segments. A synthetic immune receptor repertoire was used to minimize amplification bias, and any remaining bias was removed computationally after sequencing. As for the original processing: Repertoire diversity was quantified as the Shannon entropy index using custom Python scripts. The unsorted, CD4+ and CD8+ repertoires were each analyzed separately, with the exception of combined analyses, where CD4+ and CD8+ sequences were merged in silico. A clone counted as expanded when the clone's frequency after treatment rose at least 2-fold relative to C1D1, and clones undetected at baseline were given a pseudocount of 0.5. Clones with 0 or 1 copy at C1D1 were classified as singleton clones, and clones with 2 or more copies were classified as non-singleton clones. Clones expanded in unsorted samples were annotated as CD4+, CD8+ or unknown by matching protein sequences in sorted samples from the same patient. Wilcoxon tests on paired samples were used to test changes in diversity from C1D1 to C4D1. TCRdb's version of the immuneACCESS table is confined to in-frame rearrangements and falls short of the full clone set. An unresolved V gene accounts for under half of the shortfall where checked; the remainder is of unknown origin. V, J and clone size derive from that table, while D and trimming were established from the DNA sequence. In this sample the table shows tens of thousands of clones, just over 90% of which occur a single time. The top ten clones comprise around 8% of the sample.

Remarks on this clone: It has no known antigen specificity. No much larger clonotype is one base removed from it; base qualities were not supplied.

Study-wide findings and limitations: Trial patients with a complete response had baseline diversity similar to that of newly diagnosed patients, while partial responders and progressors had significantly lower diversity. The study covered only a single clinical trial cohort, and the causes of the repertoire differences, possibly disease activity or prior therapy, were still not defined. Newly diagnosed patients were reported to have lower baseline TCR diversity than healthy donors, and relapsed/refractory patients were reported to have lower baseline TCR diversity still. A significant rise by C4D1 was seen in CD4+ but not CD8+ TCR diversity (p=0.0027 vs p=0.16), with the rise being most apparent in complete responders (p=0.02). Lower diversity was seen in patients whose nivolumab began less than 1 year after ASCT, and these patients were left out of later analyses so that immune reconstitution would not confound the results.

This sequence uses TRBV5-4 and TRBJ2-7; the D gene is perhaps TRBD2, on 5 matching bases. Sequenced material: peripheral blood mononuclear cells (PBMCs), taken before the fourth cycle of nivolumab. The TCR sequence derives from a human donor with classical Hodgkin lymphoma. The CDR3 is CASSLAPGFEQYF. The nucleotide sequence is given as TGTGCCAGCAGCCTAGCACCAGGCTTCGAGCAGTACTTC.